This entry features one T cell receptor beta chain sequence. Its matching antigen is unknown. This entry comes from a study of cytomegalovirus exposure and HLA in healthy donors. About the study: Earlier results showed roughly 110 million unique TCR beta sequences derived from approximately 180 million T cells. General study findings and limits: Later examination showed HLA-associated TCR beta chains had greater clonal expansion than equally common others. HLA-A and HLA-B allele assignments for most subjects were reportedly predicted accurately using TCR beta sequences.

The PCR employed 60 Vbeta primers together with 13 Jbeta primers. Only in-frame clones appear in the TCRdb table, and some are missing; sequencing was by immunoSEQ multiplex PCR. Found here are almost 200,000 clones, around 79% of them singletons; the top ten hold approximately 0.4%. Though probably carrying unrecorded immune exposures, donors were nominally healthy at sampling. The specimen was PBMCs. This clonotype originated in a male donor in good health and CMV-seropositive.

This chain's CDR3 is CASSSPSNRQETQYF. CDR3 nucleotides: TGTGCCAGCAGTTCTCCTAGCAACCGACAAGAGACCCAGTACTTC. The chain recombines TRBV28 with TRBJ2-5, with D possibly being TRBD2 (5 bases). This CDR3 spans 15 amino acids. V lost 4 bases, J lost 2 bases, and 14 bases lay in between. CDR1 and CDR2 from the germline V gene are MDHEN and SYDVKM.